This T cell receptor beta chain is from a study of tumor and adjacent non-tumor tissue in lung cancer. Study in general: Patients were aged about 30 to 80, ten or so men and about 5 women, stage I to III. Each sample yielded approximately 4 million productive TCRbeta reads on average. Findings and limits, study-wide: Higher tumor TCR diversity was associated with shorter survival.

This sample's RNA came from whole unsorted tissue. The normal lung tissue was taken more than 3 cm from the tumor edge. Chemotherapy-naive patients with new lung cancer underwent thoracic surgery in China, August–November 2014. Concerning this clonotype: As yet, its antigen is unknown.

Trimming pared 7 bases from V and 8 bases from J, leaving 15 bases between. The CDR3 has 12 residues. The V gene's germline CDR1 is DFQATT and CDR2 SNEGSKA (reference sequence). A modified ARM-PCR protocol with three rounds of nested PCR amplified TCRbeta. In TCRdb, the multiplex PCR reads were re-called with MiXCR into one record per CDR3 protein. Here the sample spans 98,000 or so distinct CDR3 sequences, less than 85% being singletons. This rearrangement joins TRBV20-1 to TRBJ2-1; D gene ambiguous. Sequences were obtained from distant non-tumor lung tissue. The clonotype originates from a man between 60 and 75 years old with small cell lung cancer. Here the CDR3 reads CSVKRAWDEQFF. The CDR3, as DNA: TGCAGTGTTAAACGGGCCTGGGATGAGCAGTTCTTC.